This is a list of T cell receptor beta chains from one sample in a study of cytomegalovirus exposure and HLA in healthy donors. TCRdb keeps only in-frame clones here, not all; method: immunoSEQ multiplex PCR. The sample has 150,000 to 200,000 clones; roughly 80% are singletons. The sequenced sample was PBMCs. The receptors come from a male donor in good health and CMV-seropositive. Both conserved end residues are part of each CDR3. D genes are given only for firm matches. Clone size is shown for a subset of rows, as once, few, many or a class of expanded clone.

-	TRBV2	TRBJ2-3	TRBD1	CASSATQWRFRGRDTQYF	TGTGCCAGCAGCGCGACCCAGTGGAGATTCAGGGGGCGAGATACGCAGTATTTT
-	TRBV27	TRBJ1-2	TRBD1	CASSFQGQGDYGYTF	TGTGCCAGCAGTTTTCAAGGACAGGGGGACTATGGCTACACCTTC
-	TRBV7-9	TRBJ2-1	TRBD1	CASSSSGTANLQFF	TGTGCCAGCAGCTCGTCCGGGACAGCGAATCTGCAGTTCTTC
-	TRBV9	TRBJ2-1	TRBD2	CASSEGQGKLAGYNEQFF	TGTGCCAGCAGCGAGGGGCAGGGGAAACTAGCGGGGTACAATGAGCAGTTCTTC
-	TRBV11-2	TRBJ2-7	TRBD2	CASSHRTSGRAGYEQYF	TGTGCCAGCAGCCACCGGACTAGCGGGAGGGCCGGCTACGAGCAGTACTTC
-	TRBV7-9	TRBJ1-5	TRBD1	CASSLGPGQGKPQHF	TGTGCCAGCAGCTTGGGGCCGGGACAGGGGAAGCCCCAGCATTTT
once	TRBV6-5	TRBJ1-5	-	CASRASGLTNQPQHF	TGTGCCAGCAGGGCCTCGGGACTTACAAATCAGCCCCAGCATTTT
-	TRBV18	TRBJ2-7	-	CASSPAGTANPYEQYF	TGTGCCAGCTCCCCAGCCGGGACTGCCAACCCCTACGAGCAGTACTTC
-	TRBV11-3	TRBJ1-2	-	CASSPSGVGYTF	TGTGCCAGCAGCCCTAGCGGGGTAGGCTACACCTTC
-	TRBV6-1	TRBJ1-1	-	CASSAQLNTEAFF	TGTGCCAGCAGTGCACAACTGAACACTGAAGCTTTCTTT
once	TRBV11-2	TRBJ2-7	-	CASSFSPDEQYF	TGTGCCAGCAGCTTCTCCCCGGACGAGCAGTACTTC
-	TRBV28	TRBJ1-1	-	CASRPLGDTEAFF	TGTGCCAGCAGGCCGCTCGGAGACACTGAAGCTTTCTTT
-	TRBV4-1	TRBJ1-5	-	CASSQGGFQHNQPQHF	TGCGCCAGCAGCCAAGGAGGGTTTCAGCACAATCAGCCCCAGCATTTT
-	TRBV5-6	TRBJ2-5	TRBD2	CASSFERGGSQETQYF	TGTGCCAGCAGCTTCGAGCGGGGCGGCTCCCAAGAGACCCAGTACTTC
few	TRBV28	TRBJ1-2	-	CASSSPDGNYGYTF	TGTGCCAGCAGTTCCCCAGACGGGAACTATGGCTACACCTTC
-	TRBV5-6	TRBJ2-7	-	CASSLGTGYYEQYF	TGTGCCAGCAGCTTAGGTACAGGGTACTACGAGCAGTACTTC